The clone carrying this T cell receptor (beta chain) was found once. What it recognizes is unknown. The data were taken from a study of T cell responses to AZD1222 COVID-19 vaccine. For the study at large: Second-dose recipients at about 4 or about 12 weeks were treated as one pooled group. The study, taken as a whole, reports: Seropositivity was recorded at baseline in only a handful of AZD1222 recipients. Spike-specific TCR breadth and depth grew following two AZD1222 doses. Donors, mostly white British, included more females; clonal diversity was possibly underestimated.

V was pared by 2 bases and J by 0 bases, with 9 bases between. Per germline, CDR1 SGDLS and CDR2 YYNGEE. This CDR3 is built from 15 residues. Assay used: immunoSEQ multiplex PCR; TCRdb lists only in-frame clones, some missing. The sample includes approximately 150,000 clones, around 90% of them seen just once. Sample: peripheral blood, taken on day 0 of AZD1222 vaccination. This chain joins TRBV9 and TRBJ1-3, with D unclear. The receptor comes from an adult in good health. The CDR3 region has the DNA TGTGCCAGCAGCGTCGGATGGACCTCTGGAAACACCATATATTTT. Translating gives CASSVGWTSGNTIYF.